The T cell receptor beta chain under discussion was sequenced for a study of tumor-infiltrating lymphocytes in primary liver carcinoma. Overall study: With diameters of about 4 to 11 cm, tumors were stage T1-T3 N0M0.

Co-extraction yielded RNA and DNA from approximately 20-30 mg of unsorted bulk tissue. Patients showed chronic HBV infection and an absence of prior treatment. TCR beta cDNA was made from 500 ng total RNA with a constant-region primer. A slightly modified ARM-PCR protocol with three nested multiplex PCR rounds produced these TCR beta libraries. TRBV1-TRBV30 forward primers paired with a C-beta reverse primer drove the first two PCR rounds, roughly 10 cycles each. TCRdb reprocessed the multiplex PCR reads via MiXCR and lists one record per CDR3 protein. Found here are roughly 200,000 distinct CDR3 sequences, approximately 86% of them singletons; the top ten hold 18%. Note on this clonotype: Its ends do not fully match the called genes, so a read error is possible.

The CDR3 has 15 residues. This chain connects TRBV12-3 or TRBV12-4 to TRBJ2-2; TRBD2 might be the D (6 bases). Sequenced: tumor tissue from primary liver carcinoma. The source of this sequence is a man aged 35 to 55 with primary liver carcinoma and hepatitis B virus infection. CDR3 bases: TGTGCCAGCAGCCCCGGGAGCGGGTTCACCGGGGAGCTGTTTTTC. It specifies CASSPGSGFTGELFF.